This is a list of T cell receptor beta chains from one sample in a study of blood T cell repertoires in COVID-19. Repertoires were generated with immunoSEQ multiplex PCR, while TCRdb's copy carries only in-frame clones and drops some. The sample has around 370,000 clones; about 90% are singletons. Specimen: peripheral blood. All receptors derive from a young man with active or convalescent COVID-19. The CDR3 runs from the conserved cysteine through the conserved F or W. The D gene is left open where the match is weak. Some rows mark clone size as missing; the rest say once, few, many or name a class of expanded clone.

>TRBJ2-5|TRBV9|TRBD2|few
CASSSGGDQETQYF
TGTGCCAGCAGCTCCGGGGGGGACCAAGAGACCCAGTACTTC
>TRBJ2-4|TRBV10-3|-|-
CASRPEGLGKNIQYF
TGTGCCAGTCGACCAGAGGGACTCGGAAAAAACATTCAGTACTTC
>TRBJ2-3|TRBV10-1|-|-
CASSDLSGRGTDTQYF
TGCGCCAGCAGTGACCTGTCCGGGAGAGGTACAGATACGCAGTATTTT
>TRBJ2-7|TRBV18|TRBD2|-
CASSLPGGTGEQYF
TGTGCCAGCTCACTTCCGGGAGGAACGGGCGAGCAGTACTTC
>TRBJ1-4|TRBV18|-|-
CASSPDHRVNEKLFF
TGTGCCAGCTCACCAGACCACAGGGTTAATGAAAAACTGTTTTTT
>TRBJ1-2|TRBV2|TRBD1|-
CASRIKGASYGYTF
TGTGCCAGCCGAATAAAGGGGGCAAGCTATGGCTACACCTTC
>TRBJ1-6|TRBV27|TRBD1|once
CASSLDRVRSPLHF
TGTGCCAGCAGTCTGGACAGGGTGAGATCACCCCTCCACTTT
>TRBJ1-5|TRBV27|-|-
CASSLGLNSNQPQHF
TGTGCCAGCAGCCTGGGACTGAATAGCAATCAGCCCCAGCATTTT
>TRBJ2-1|TRBV5-8|TRBD2|-
CASSWPRDYPYNEQFF
TGTGCCAGCAGCTGGCCCCGGGACTACCCCTACAATGAGCAGTTCTTC
>TRBJ1-5|TRBV2|-|-
CASSDIGGRNNQPQHF
TGTGCCAGCAGTGATATAGGGGGTCGGAACAATCAGCCCCAGCATTTT
>TRBJ1-2|TRBV6-5|-|-
CATTRGASYGYTF
TGTGCCACCACGCGGGGGGCTTCCTATGGCTACACCTTC
>TRBJ2-5|TRBV11-2|TRBD2|-
CASSRERGRIQETQYF
TGTGCCAGCAGCCGTGAGCGGGGGCGAATCCAAGAGACCCAGTACTTC
>TRBJ2-7|TRBV10-1|TRBD1|-
CASSGTGLSYEQYF
TGCGCCAGCAGCGGGACAGGCCTTTCCTACGAGCAGTACTTC
>TRBJ1-6|TRBV12-2|-|once
CASRLRPDIFNSPLHF
TGTGCAAGTCGCCTCCGACCGGACATCTTTAATTCACCCCTCCACTTT
>TRBJ1-2|TRBV11-1|TRBD1|once
CASSPRGLGYGYTF
TGTGCCAGCAGCCCCAGGGGGCTAGGGTATGGCTACACCTTC
>TRBJ1-4|TRBV19|-|-
CASSPGISELFF
TGTGCCAGTAGTCCCGGGATCTCAGAACTGTTTTTT
>TRBJ1-2|TRBV4-2|-|-
CASSQDLLQQYGYTF
TGTGCCAGCAGCCAAGATCTATTACAGCAGTATGGCTACACCTTC
>TRBJ1-6|TRBV5-1|-|-
CASSFRQGANSPLHF
TGCGCCAGCAGCTTCCGGCAGGGCGCCAATTCACCCCTCCACTTT
>TRBJ1-2|TRBV6-5|TRBD1|-
CASSSTGGAQQKGYTF
TGTGCCAGCAGTTCAACAGGGGGCGCACAGCAAAAGGGCTACACCTTC
>TRBJ2-1|TRBV25-1|TRBD2|-
CATQLAGGHEQFF
TGTGCCACTCAACTAGCGGGAGGCCATGAGCAGTTCTTC
>TRBJ2-7|TRBV28|TRBD2|-
CASSFPTSGSSYEQYF
TGTGCCAGCAGTTTCCCGACTAGCGGGAGCTCCTACGAGCAGTACTTC
>TRBJ1-2|TRBV27|-|-
CASRPPAPGGPGGYTF
TGTGCCAGCAGGCCCCCCGCCCCGGGGGGGCCTGGGGGCTACACCTTC
>TRBJ1-5|TRBV6-2/TRBV6-3|-|-
CASSYGGVQSNQPQHF
TGTGCCAGCAGTTATGGGGGGGTACAGAGCAATCAGCCCCAGCATTTT
>TRBJ2-1|TRBV11-2|-|-
CASSFISNEQFF
TGTGCCAGCAGCTTTATATCGAATGAGCAGTTCTTC
>TRBJ2-1|TRBV11-2|TRBD2|once
CASRSTSGSHNEQFF
TGTGCCAGCAGATCGACTAGCGGGAGCCACAATGAGCAGTTCTTC
>TRBJ2-2|TRBV4-3|-|-
CASSQDLPGGKVHGELFF
TGCGCCAGCAGCCAAGATCTGCCTGGCGGGAAGGTCCACGGGGAGCTGTTTTTT
>TRBJ1-1|TRBV4-2|-|-
CASSPAGDTEAFF
TGTGCCAGCAGCCCCGCAGGGGACACTGAAGCTTTCTTT
>TRBJ2-1|TRBV7-9|TRBD2|once
CASSPNLLASYNEQFF
TGTGCCAGCAGCCCTAATTTACTAGCGTCCTACAATGAGCAGTTCTTC